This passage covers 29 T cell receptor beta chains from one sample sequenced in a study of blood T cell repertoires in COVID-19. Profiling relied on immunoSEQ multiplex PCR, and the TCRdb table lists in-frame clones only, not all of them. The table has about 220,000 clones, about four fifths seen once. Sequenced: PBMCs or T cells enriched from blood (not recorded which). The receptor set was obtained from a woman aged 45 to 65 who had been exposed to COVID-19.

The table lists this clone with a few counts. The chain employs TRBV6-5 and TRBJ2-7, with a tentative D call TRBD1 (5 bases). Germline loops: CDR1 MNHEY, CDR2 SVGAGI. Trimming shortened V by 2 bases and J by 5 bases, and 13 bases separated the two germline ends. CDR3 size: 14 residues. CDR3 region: CASSYDRVDDEQYF. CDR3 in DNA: TGTGCCAGCAGTTACGACAGAGTAGACGACGAGCAGTACTTC.

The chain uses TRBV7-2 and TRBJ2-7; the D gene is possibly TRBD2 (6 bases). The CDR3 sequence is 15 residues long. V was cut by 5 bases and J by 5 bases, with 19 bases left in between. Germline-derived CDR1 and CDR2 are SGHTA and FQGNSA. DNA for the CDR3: TGTGCCAGCAGCCCACGGAGGCTAGCGTTTGACGAGCAGTACTTC. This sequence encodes CASSPRRLAFDEQYF. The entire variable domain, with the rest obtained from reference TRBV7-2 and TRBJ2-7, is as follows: GAGVSQSPSNKVTEKGKDVELRCDPISGHTALYWYRQSLGQGLEFLIYFQGNSAPDKSGLPSDRFSAERTGGSVSTLTIQRTQQEDSAVYLCASSPRRLAFDEQYFGPGTRLTVT.

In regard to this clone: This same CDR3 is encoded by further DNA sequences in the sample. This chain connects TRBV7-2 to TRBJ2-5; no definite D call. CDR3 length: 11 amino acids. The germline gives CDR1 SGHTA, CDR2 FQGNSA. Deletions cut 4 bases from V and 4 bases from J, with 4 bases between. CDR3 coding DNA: TGTGCCAGCAGCTCTAGAGAGACCCAGTACTTC. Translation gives CASSSRETQYF.

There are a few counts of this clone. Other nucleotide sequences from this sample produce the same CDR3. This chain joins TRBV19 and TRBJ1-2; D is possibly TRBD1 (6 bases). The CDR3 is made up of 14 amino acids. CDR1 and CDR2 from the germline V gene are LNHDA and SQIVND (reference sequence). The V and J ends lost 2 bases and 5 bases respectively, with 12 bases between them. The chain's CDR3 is CASSIPGGRYGYTF. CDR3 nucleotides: TGTGCCAGTAGTATACCGGGGGGCCGGTATGGCTACACCTTC.

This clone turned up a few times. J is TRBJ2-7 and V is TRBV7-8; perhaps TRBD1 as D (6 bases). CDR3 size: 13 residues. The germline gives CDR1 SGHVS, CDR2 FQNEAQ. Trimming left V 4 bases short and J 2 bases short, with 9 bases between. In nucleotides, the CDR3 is TGTGCCAGCAGCTGGACAGAGACCTACGAGCAGTACTTC. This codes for CASSWTETYEQYF.

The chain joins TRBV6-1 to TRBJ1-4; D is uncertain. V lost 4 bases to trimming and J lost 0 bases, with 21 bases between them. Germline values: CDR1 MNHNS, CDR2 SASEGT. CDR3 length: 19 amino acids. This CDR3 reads CASSGGLGVTTSTNEKLFF. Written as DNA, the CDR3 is TGTGCCAGCAGTGGAGGGTTGGGCGTAACAACCTCAACTAATGAAAAACTGTTTTTT.

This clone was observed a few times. The chain's CDR3 is CASSPAGLNSGNTIYF. In nucleotides, the CDR3 is TGTGCCAGCTCACCAGCGGGGCTTAACTCTGGAAACACCATATATTTT. V gene TRBV18 combines with J gene TRBJ1-3, with D possibly TRBD1 on 5 matching bases. Germline CDR1 KGHSH, CDR2 LQKENI. The CDR3 is 16 residues long. V lost 2 bases to trimming and J lost 0 bases, with 11 bases between them.

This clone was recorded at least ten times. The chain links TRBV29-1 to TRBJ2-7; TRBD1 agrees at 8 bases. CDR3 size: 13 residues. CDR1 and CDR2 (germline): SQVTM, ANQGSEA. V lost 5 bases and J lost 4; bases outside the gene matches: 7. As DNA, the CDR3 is TGCAGCGTTCCCGGGACAGGTCTATACGAGCAGTACTTC. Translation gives CSVPGTGLYEQYF.

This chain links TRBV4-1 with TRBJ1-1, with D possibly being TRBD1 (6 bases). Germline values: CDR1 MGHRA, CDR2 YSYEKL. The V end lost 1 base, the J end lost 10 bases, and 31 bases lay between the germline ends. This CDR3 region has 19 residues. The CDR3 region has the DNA TGCGCCAGCAGCCAAGTCTGGCAGGGGAGAAGAGATCGCCGGGAAAGAGCTTTCTTT. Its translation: CASSQVWQGRRDRRERAFF.

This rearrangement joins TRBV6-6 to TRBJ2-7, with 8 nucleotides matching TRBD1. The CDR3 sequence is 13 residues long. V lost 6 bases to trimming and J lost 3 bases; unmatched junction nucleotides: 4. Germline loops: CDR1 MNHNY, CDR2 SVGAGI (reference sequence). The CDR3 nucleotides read TGTGCCAGCAGACCTGGACAGGGCTACGAGCAGTACTTC. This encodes CASRPGQGYEQYF.

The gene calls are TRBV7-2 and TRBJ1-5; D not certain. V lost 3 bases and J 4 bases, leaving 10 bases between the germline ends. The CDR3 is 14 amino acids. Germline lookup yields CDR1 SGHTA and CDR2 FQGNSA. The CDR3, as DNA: TGTGCCAGCAGCTTTGGAGGGTTGAATCAGCCCCAGCATTTT. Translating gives CASSFGGLNQPQHF.

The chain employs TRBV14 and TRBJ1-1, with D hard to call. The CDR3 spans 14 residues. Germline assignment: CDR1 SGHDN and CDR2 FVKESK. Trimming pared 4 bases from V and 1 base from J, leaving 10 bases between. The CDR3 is CASSRRGENTEAFF. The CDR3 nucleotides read TGTGCCAGCAGCCGTCGGGGAGAGAACACTGAAGCTTTCTTT.

The CDR3 is CASSPDREGEQFF. CDR3 DNA sequence: TGTGCCAGCAGTCCGGACAGGGAGGGTGAGCAGTTCTTC. This sequence joins TRBV12-3 or TRBV12-4 and TRBJ2-1; maybe TRBD1 (8 bases). This CDR3 is built from 13 residues. Trimming took off 5 bases at V and 9 bases at J, with 14 bases between the two ends.

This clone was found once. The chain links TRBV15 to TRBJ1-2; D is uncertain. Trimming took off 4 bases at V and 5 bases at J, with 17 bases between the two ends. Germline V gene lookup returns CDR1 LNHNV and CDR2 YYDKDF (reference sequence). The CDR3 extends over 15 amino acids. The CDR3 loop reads CATSNGSTSGYGYTF. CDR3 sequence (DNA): TGTGCCACCAGCAATGGGAGCACTTCGGGGTATGGCTACACCTTC. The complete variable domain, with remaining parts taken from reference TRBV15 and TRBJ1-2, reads DAMVIQNPRYQVTQFGKPVTLSCSQTLNHNVMYWYQQKSSQAPKLLFHYYDKDFNNEADTPDNFQSRRPNTSFCFLDIRSPGLGDTAMYLCATSNGSTSGYGYTFGSGTRLTVV.

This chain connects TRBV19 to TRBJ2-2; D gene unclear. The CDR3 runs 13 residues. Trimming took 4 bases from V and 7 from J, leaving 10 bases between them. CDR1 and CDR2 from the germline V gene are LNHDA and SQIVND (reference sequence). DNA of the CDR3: TGTGCCAGTAGTACCCTTTTTCTCGGGGAGCTGTTTTTT. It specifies CASSTLFLGELFF.

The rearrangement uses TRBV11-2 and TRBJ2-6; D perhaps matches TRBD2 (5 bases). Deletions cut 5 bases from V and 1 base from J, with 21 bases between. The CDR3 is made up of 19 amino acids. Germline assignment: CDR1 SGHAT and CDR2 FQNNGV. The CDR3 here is CASSHPGRAVRSGANVLTF. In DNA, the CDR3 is TGTGCCAGCAGCCACCCGGGCAGAGCGGTACGGTCTGGGGCCAACGTCCTGACTTTC.

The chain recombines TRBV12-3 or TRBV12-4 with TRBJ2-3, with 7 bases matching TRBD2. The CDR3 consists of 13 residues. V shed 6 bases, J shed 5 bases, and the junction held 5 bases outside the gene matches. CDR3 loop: CASSGRGLDTQYF. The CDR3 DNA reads TGTGCCAGCAGCGGGCGGGGGTTAGATACGCAGTATTTT.

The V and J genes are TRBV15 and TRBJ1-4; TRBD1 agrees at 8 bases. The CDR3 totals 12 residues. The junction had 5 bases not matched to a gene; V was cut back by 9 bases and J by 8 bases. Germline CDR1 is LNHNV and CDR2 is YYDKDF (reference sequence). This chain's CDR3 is CATGTGGEKLFF. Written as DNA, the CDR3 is TGTGCCACGGGGACAGGTGGAGAAAAACTGTTTTTT. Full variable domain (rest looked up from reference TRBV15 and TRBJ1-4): DAMVIQNPRYQVTQFGKPVTLSCSQTLNHNVMYWYQQKSSQAPKLLFHYYDKDFNNEADTPDNFQSRRPNTSFCFLDIRSPGLGDTAMYLCATGTGGEKLFFGSGTQLSVL.

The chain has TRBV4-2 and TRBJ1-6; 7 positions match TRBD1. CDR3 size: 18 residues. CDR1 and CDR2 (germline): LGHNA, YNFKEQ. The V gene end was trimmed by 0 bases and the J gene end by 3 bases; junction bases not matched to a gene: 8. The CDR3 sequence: CASSQEATGKFYNSPLHF. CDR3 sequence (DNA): TGTGCCAGCAGCCAAGAGGCGACAGGGAAATTCTATAATTCACCCCTCCACTTT.

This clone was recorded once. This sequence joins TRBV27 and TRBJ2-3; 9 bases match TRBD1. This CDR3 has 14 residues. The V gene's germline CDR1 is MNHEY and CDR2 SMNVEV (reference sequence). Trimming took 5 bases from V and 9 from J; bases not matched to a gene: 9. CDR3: CASSRDRAVRTQYF. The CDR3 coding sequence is TGTGCCAGCAGTCGGGACAGGGCCGTAAGGACGCAGTATTTT.

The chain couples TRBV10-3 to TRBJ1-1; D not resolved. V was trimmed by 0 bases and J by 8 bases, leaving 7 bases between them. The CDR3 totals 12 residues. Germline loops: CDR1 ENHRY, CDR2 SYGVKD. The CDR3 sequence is CAISESRREAFF. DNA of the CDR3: TGTGCCATCAGTGAGTCTCGGCGGGAAGCTTTCTTT.

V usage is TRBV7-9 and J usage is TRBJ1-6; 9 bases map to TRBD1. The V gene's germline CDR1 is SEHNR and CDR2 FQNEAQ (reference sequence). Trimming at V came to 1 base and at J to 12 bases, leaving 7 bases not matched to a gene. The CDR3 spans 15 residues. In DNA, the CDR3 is TGTGCCAGCAGCTTAGAGGGACAGGGAAGTCGACCCCTCCACTTT. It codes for CASSLEGQGSRPLHF. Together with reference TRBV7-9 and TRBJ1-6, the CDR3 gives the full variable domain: DTGVSQNPRHKITKRGQNVTFRCDPISEHNRLYWYRQTLGQGPEFLTYFQNEAQLEKSRLLSDRFSAERPKGSFSTLEIQRTEQGDSAMYLCASSLEGQGSRPLHFGNGTRLTVT.

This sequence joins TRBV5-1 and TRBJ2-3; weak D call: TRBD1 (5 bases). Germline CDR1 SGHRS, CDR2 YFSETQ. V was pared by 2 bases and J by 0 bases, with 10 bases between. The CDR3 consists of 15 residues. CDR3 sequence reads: CASSLDGASTDTQYF. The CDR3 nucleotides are TGCGCCAGCAGCTTAGATGGGGCGAGCACAGATACGCAGTATTTT.

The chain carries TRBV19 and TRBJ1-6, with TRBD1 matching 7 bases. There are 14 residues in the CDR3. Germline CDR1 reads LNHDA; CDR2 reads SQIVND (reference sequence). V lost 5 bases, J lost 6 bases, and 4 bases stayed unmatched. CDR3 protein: CASSSTGSNSPLHF. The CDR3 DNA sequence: TGTGCCAGTAGTTCGACAGGGAGTAATTCACCCCTCCACTTT.

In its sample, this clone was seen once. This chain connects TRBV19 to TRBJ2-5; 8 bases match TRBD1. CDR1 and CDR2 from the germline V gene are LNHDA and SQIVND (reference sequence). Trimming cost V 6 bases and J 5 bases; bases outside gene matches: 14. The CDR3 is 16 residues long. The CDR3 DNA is TGTGCCAGTAGCCAGCAGGCAGGGGGCCCGAGGGAGACCCAGTACTTC. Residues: CASSQQAGGPRETQYF. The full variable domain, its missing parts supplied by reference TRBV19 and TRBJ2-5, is DGGITQSPKYLFRKEGQNVTLSCEQNLNHDAMYWYRQDPGQGLRLIYYSQIVNDFQKGDIAEGYSVSREKKESFPLTVTSAQKNPTAFYLCASSQQAGGPRETQYFGPGTRLLVL.

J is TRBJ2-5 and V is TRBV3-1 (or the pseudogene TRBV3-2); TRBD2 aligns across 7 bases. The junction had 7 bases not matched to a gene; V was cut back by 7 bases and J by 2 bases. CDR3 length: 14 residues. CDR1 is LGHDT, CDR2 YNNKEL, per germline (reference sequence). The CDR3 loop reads CASILSGVQETQYF. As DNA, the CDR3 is TGTGCCAGCATACTAAGCGGGGTTCAAGAGACCCAGTACTTC.

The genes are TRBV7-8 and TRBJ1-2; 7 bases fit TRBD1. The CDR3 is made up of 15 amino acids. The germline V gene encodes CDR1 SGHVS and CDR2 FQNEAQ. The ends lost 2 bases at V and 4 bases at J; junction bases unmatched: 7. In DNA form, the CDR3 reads TGTGCCAGCAGCTTAATAGGGGGCTGGAGCTATGGCTACACCTTC. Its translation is CASSLIGGWSYGYTF.

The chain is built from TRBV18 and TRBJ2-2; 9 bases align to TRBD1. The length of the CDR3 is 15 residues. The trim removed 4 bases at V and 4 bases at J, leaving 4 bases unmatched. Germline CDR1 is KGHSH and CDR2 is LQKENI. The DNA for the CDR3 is TGTGCCAGCTCACTGGGGACAGGGATCACCGGGGAGCTGTTTTTT. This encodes CASSLGTGITGELFF. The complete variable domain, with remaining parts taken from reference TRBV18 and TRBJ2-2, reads NAGVMQNPRHLVRRRGQEARLRCSPMKGHSHVYWYRQLPEEGLKFMVYLQKENIIDESGMPKERFSAEFPKEGPSILRIQQVVRGDSAAYFCASSLGTGITGELFFGEGSRLTVL.

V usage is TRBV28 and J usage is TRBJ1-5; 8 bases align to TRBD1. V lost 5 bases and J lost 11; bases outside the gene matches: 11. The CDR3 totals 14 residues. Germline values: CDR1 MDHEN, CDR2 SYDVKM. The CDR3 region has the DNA TGTGCCAGCAGTCCCTCGGGACAGGTTGGGTCCCAGCATTTT. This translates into CASSPSGQVGSQHF.